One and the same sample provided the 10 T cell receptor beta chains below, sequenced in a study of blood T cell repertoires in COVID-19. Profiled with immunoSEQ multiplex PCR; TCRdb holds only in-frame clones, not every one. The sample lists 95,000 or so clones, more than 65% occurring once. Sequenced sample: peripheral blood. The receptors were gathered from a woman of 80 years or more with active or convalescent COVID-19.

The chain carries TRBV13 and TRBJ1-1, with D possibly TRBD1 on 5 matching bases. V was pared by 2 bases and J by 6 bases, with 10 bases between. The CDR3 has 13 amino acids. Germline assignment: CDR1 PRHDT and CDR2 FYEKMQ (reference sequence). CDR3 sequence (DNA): TGTGCCAGCAGCTTACCGGGGGGGGCTGAAGCTTTCTTT. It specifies CASSLPGGAEAFF.

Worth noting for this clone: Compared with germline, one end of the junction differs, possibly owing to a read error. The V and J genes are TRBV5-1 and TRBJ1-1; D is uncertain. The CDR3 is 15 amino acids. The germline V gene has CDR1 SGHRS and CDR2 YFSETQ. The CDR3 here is CASTPEAVRNTEAFF. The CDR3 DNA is TGTGCCAGCACCCCGGAGGCAGTTAGGAACACTGAAGCTTTCTTT.

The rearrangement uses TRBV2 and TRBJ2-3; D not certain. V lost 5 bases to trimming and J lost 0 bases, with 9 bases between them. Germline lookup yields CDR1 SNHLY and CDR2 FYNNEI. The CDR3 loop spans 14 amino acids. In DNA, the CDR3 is TGTGCCAGCAGTCTAGTTCTGAGCACAGATACGCAGTATTTT. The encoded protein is CASSLVLSTDTQYF.

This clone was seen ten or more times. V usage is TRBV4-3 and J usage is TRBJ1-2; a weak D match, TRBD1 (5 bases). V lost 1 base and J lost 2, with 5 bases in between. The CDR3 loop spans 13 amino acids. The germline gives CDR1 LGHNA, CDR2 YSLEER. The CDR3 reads CASSQAGNYGYTF. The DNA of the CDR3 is TGCGCCAGCAGCCAAGCAGGGAACTATGGCTACACCTTC.

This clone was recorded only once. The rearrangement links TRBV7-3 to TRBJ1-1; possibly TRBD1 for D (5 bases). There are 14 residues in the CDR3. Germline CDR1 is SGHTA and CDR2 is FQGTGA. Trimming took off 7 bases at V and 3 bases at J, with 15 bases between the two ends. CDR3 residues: CASKVNAGDTEAFF. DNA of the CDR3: TGTGCCAGCAAGGTAAACGCGGGGGACACTGAAGCTTTCTTT. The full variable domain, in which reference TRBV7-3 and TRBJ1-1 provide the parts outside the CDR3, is GAGVSQTPSNKVTEKGKYVELRCDPISGHTALYWYRQSLGQGPEFLIYFQGTGAADDSGLPNDRFFAVRPEGSVSTLKIQRTERGDSAVYLCASKVNAGDTEAFFGQGTRLTVV.

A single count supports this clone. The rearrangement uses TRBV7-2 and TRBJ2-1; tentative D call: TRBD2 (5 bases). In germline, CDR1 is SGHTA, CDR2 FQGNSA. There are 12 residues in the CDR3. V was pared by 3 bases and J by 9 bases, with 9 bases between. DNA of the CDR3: TGTGCCAGCAGCTTCGGGGTGGGTGAGCAGTTCTTC. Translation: CASSFGVGEQFF.

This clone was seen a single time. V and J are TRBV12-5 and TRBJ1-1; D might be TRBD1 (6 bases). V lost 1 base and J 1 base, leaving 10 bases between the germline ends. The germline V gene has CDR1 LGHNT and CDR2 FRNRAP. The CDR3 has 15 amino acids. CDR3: CASGLDRVGNTEAFF. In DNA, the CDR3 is TGTGCTAGTGGTTTGGACAGGGTTGGGAACACTGAAGCTTTCTTT. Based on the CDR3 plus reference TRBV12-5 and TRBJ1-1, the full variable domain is DARVTQTPRHKVTEMGQEVTMRCQPILGHNTVFWYRQTMMQGLELLAYFRNRAPLDDSGMPKDRFSAEMPDATLATLKIQPSEPRDSAVYFCASGLDRVGNTEAFFGQGTRLTVV.

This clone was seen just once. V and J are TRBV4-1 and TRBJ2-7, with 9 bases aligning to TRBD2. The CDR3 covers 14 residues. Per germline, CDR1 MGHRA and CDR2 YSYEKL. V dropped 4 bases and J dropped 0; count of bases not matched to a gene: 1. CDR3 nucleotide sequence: TGCGCCAGCAGCCTGCGGGAGGGCTCCTACGAGCAGTACTTC. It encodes CASSLREGSYEQYF.

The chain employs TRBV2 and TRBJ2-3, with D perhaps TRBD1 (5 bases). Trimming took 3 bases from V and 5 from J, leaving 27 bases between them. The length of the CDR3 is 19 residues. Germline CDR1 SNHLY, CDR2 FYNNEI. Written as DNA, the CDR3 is TGTGCCAGCAGTGATTGGGGCTTTAGACACTCGGACCCCGGAGATACGCAGTATTTT. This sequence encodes CASSDWGFRHSDPGDTQYF.

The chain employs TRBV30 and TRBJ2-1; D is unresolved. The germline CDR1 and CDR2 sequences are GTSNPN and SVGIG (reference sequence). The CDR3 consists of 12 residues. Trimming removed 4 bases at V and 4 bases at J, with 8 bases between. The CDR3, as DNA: TGTGCCTGGACCCGGAGTTACAATGAGCAGTTCTTC. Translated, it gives CAWTRSYNEQFF.